This TCR beta chain was sequenced during a study of CD8 T cells in Susac syndrome. The RNA, roughly 0.5 to 1 ug, was put through reverse transcription using random hexamers. TCR beta CDR3 was amplified by immunoSEQ covering 54 Vbeta and 13 Jbeta. TCRdb called the immunoSEQ multiplex PCR reads again in MiXCR, with one record for every CDR3 protein. The top ten hold around 0.18% of the sample, which has approximately 300,000 distinct CDR3 sequences, around 89% seen once. Sequencing of TCR beta, carried out with a high-throughput approach, was applied to CD8+ and CD4+ T cells from the blood. The multiple sclerosis control group comprised treatment-naive patients with stable or active relapsing-remitting disease. Sequencing was done on a sample of CD8+ T cells from PBMCs. The receptor comes from a human donor with multiple sclerosis.

In nucleotides, the CDR3 is TGTGCCAGCAGCTTAGGGACAGCCTTTACTATGAACACCGGGGAGCTGTTTTTT. Translation: CASSLGTAFTMNTGELFF. This chain links TRBV11-3 with TRBJ2-2, with a possible D match to TRBD1 (6 bases). Trimming removed 1 base from V and 1 base from J, with 16 bases in between. This CDR3 is built from 18 residues. CDR1 and CDR2 (germline): SGHNT, YENEEA.